The present T cell receptor beta chain was sequenced within a study of T cells after yellow fever vaccination. Turning to the study itself: Fractions of low cell number were prepared using SMART-Seq v4 Ultra Low Input.

Germline loops: CDR1 ENHRY, CDR2 SYGVKD. CDR3 length: 18 amino acids. The junction had 7 bases not matched to a gene; V was cut back by 0 bases and J by 2 bases. Study results and caveats: Abundant bulk-derived clonotypes could contaminate FACS-sorted repertoires.

UMIs and a universal primer site were added when TCR cDNA was made by 5'RACE template switching. TCRdb ran MiXCR on the 5' RACE reads and lists one entry per CDR3 protein. Found here are some 350,000 distinct CDR3 sequences, 8.7% of them singletons; the top ten hold approximately 18%. This clonotype has at least ten counts. Its cognate antigen is unknown. Sequenced material: PBMCs, taken on the day of the first yellow fever vaccination. The chain employs TRBV10-3 and TRBJ2-1, with 10 bases that match TRBD2. This clonotype originated in a man aged 18 to 35 who received the YFV17D yellow fever vaccine. The CDR3 loop reads CAISESKALAGAYNEQFF. The CDR3 DNA reads TGTGCCATCAGTGAGTCGAAAGCTCTAGCGGGAGCCTACAATGAGCAGTTCTTC.